The clone carrying this T cell receptor (beta chain) was recorded a few times. The record originates from a study of blood T cell repertoires in COVID-19. This CDR3 has 14 residues. V shed 5 bases and J 6 bases; nucleotides not matched to a gene: 5. Germline V gene data show CDR1 as SNHLY and CDR2 as FYNNEI. Libraries were prepared by immunoSEQ multiplex PCR; TCRdb keeps only in-frame clonotypes and omits some of them. Of over 150,000 clones listed, roughly nine tenths are singletons. The rearrangement links TRBV2 to TRBJ2-1; TRBD1 agrees at 9 bases. The origin of this receptor is a woman between 45 and 65 years old who had recovered from COVID-19. Source material: PBMCs or T cells enriched from blood (not recorded which). The CDR3 DNA follows: TGTGCCAGCAGTCGGACAGGGGACCTCAATGAGCAGTTCTTC. This encodes CASSRTGDLNEQFF. Full variable domain (outside the CDR3, taken from reference TRBV2 and TRBJ2-1): EPEVTQTPSHQVTQMGQEVILRCVPISNHLYFYWYRQILGQKVEFLVSFYNNEISEKSEIFDDQFSVERPDGSNFTLKIRSTKLEDSAMYFCASSRTGDLNEQFFGPGTRLTVL.